Below, 3 T cell receptor beta chains from the same sample are listed, as sequenced in a study of blood T cell repertoires in COVID-19. TCRdb's copy holds only in-frame clones and misses some; the assay was immunoSEQ multiplex PCR. The repertoire consists of about 280,000 clones, with more than 80% occurring once and the leading ten covering around 2.9%. Specimen: peripheral blood. Receptors were obtained from a woman in her twenties or thirties with active or convalescent COVID-19.

CDR3 in amino acids: CAWSTPVVFLTGELFF. The CDR3 DNA is TGTGCCTGGAGTACCCCAGTGGTGTTCCTCACCGGGGAGCTGTTTTTT. The rearrangement joins TRBV30 to TRBJ2-2; D is unclear. V was cut by 2 bases and J by 4 bases, with 17 bases left in between. Germline assignment: CDR1 GTSNPN and CDR2 SVGIG (reference sequence). There are 16 residues in the CDR3.

The chain carries TRBV12-5 and TRBJ1-1; possible D gene TRBD1, 6 bases. Trimming removed 2 bases at V and 10 bases at J, with 20 bases between. Germline-derived CDR1 and CDR2 are LGHNT and FRNRAP. The CDR3 spans 15 residues. Written as DNA, the CDR3 is TGTGCTAGTGGTTTGTATTCTACAGGGCGCCTTACAGCTTTCTTT. This translates into CASGLYSTGRLTAFF.

The genes are TRBV20-1 and TRBJ1-5; 8 bases map to TRBD1. CDR1 and CDR2 from the germline V gene are DFQATT and SNEGSKA (reference sequence). This CDR3 contains 13 residues. The junction had 5 bases not matched to a gene; V was cut back by 3 bases and J by 7 bases. The DNA of the CDR3 is TGCAGTGCTAGTCAGGGGGCAGGCCAGCCCCAGCATTTT. Amino acid sequence: CSASQGAGQPQHF.